The 20 T cell receptor beta chains below all came from one sample that was sequenced in a study of graft-versus-host responses after intestinal transplantation. Here immunoSEQ multiplex PCR was the method, and the copy in TCRdb shows in-frame clones only, minus some. Here the sample spans over 100,000 clones, around 94% being singletons. No antigen has been identified for these receptors. The material sequenced was unstimulated CD8+ T cells sorted from spleen or lymph node cells, taken before transplant. These receptors came from a human donor who was the organ donor for an intestinal transplant.

The chain couples TRBV4-3 to TRBJ2-1, with TRBD2 matching over 7 bases. Trimming removed 0 bases from V and 9 bases from J; junction bases left unmatched: 14. The germline CDR1 and CDR2 sequences are LGHNA and YSLEER. The CDR3 length is 17 residues. This CDR3 reads CASSQDMAGVSPFEQFF. CDR3 coding DNA: TGCGCCAGCAGCCAAGATATGGCGGGAGTATCCCCCTTTGAGCAGTTCTTC.

This clone was observed once. V usage is TRBV6-5 and J usage is TRBJ1-2; a possible D gene is TRBD1 (5 bases). Germline CDR1 MNHEY, CDR2 SVGAGI. V gave up 7 bases and J gave up 4 bases, with 16 bases separating them. This CDR3 contains 14 residues. For the CDR3, the DNA is TGTGCCAGCACCGCTGGGCCCAGGGCCTATGGCTACACCTTC. Its protein is CASTAGPRAYGYTF.

The genes are TRBV19 and TRBJ2-1; D gene ambiguous. Germline CDR1 reads LNHDA; CDR2 reads SQIVND (reference sequence). V lost 7 bases and J 7 bases, leaving 11 bases between the germline ends. The CDR3 is 12 amino acids. This CDR3 reads CASMQVGNEQFF. The CDR3, as DNA: TGTGCCAGTATGCAAGTGGGGAATGAGCAGTTCTTC.

The chain uses TRBV11-2 and TRBJ2-7, with TRBD2 matching 10 bases. The CDR3 has 16 residues. Trimming cost V 2 bases and J 5 bases; bases outside gene matches: 9. Germline CDR1 and CDR2: SGHAT and FQNNGV. The CDR3 loop is CASSLMILAGEDEQYF. CDR3 bases: TGTGCCAGCAGCTTAATGATCCTAGCGGGAGAGGACGAGCAGTACTTC.

V usage is TRBV4-1 and J usage is TRBJ2-3; 8 positions agree with TRBD2. CDR1 and CDR2 from the germline V gene are MGHRA and YSYEKL. The CDR3 totals 16 residues. V lost 5 bases to trimming and J lost 6 bases; unmatched junction nucleotides: 13. The CDR3 loop is CASSARAGVVADTQYF. The CDR3 region has the DNA TGCGCCAGCAGCGCTAGAGCGGGAGTGGTCGCCGATACGCAGTATTTT.

This CDR3 is CSVENGIAQETQYF. The CDR3 DNA reads TGCAGCGTTGAGAACGGGATTGCCCAAGAGACCCAGTACTTC. The V gene is TRBV29-1, the J gene TRBJ2-5, with a tentative D call TRBD2 (5 bases). Trimming took off 3 bases at V and 1 base at J, with 12 bases between the two ends. CDR1 and CDR2 (germline): SQVTM, ANQGSEA. There are 14 residues in the CDR3.

This chain links TRBV5-4 with TRBJ1-2, with 12 bases matching TRBD1. CDR3 length: 15 amino acids. Unmatched junction bases numbered 6, after V lost 3 bases and J lost 6 bases. The germline V gene encodes CDR1 SGHNT and CDR2 YYREEE (reference sequence). CDR3 DNA sequence: TGTGCCAGCAGCTCCCGGGACAGGGGGCGCGATGGCTACACCTTC. This sequence encodes CASSSRDRGRDGYTF.

CDR3 loop: CASSEARDINYGYTF. CDR3 sequence (DNA): TGTGCCAGCAGTGAAGCGAGGGACATTAACTATGGCTACACCTTC. The chain links TRBV6-1 to TRBJ1-2; possibly TRBD1 for D (6 bases). The germline CDR1 and CDR2 sequences are MNHNS and SASEGT. Trimming stripped 0 bases from V and 1 base from J, with 9 bases between. The CDR3 runs to 15 residues.

The chain joins TRBV10-3 to TRBJ1-3; no clear D gene. The CDR3 loop spans 14 amino acids. CDR1 and CDR2 (germline): ENHRY, SYGVKD. Trimming cost V 3 bases and J 4 bases, with 10 bases left between them. CDR3 nucleotides: TGTGCCATCAGTGACAGAGGCGACGGAAACACCATATATTTT. Translating gives CAISDRGDGNTIYF.

The chain joins TRBV5-4 to TRBJ1-1; the match to TRBD1 covers 8 bases. In germline, CDR1 is SGHNT, CDR2 YYREEE (reference sequence). V was clipped by 4 bases and J by 10 bases; unmatched bases: 6. CDR3 length equals 12 residues. CDR3 nucleotides: TGTGCCAGCAGCGCGGACAGGGAGATAGCTTTCTTT. Amino acid sequence: CASSADREIAFF.

The chain combines TRBV28 with TRBJ2-7; the D gene is possibly TRBD1 (5 bases). Trimming removed 3 bases from V and 3 bases from J, with 9 bases in between. Germline V lookup: CDR1 MDHEN, CDR2 SYDVKM. CDR3 length: 13 amino acids. CDR3 in amino acids: CASSLQGYYEQYF. As DNA, the CDR3 is TGTGCCAGCAGTTTGCAGGGATACTACGAGCAGTACTTC. Combining the CDR3 with reference TRBV28 and TRBJ2-7 gives the whole variable domain DVKVTQSSRYLVKRTGEKVFLECVQDMDHENMFWYRQDPGLGLRLIYFSYDVKMKEKGDIPEGYSVSREKKERFSLILESASTNQTSMYLCASSLQGYYEQYFGPGTRLTVT.

This rearrangement joins TRBV10-3 to TRBJ2-1, with 10 bases that match TRBD2. Looked up from germline, CDR1 is ENHRY and CDR2 is SYGVKD. Trimming at V came to 6 bases and at J to 7 bases, leaving 6 bases not matched to a gene. The CDR3 covers 14 residues. The CDR3 DNA sequence: TGTGCCATCAGAAACCCAGCGGGAGGGAATGAGCAGTTCTTC. This gives the protein CAIRNPAGGNEQFF.

Turning to this clone: Its ends do not fully match the called genes, so a read error is possible. The chain links TRBV4-1 to TRBJ1-6; unclear D gene. Germline values: CDR1 MGHRA, CDR2 YSYEKL. CDR3 length: 12 residues. The CDR3 reads CASSQDKSPLHF. The CDR3 DNA reads TGCGCCAGCAGCCAAGATAAATCACCCCTCCACTTT.

The genes are TRBV7-9 and TRBJ2-7; possibly TRBD1 for D (5 bases). CDR3 length equals 15 residues. Germline V CDR1 and CDR2: SEHNR, FQNEAQ (reference sequence). V gave up 2 bases and J gave up 3 bases, with 14 bases separating them. The CDR3 is CASSLLGLTLYEQYF. The DNA of the CDR3 is TGTGCCAGCAGCTTACTGGGGCTGACGCTCTACGAGCAGTACTTC.

The chain employs TRBV5-1 and TRBJ2-5; D might be TRBD1 or TRBD2, each matching 5 bases. CDR1 is SGHRS, CDR2 YFSETQ, per germline. V lost 0 bases, J lost 13 bases, and 10 bases lay in between. The CDR3 totals 11 residues. The CDR3: CASSLDRDLYF. In DNA, the CDR3 is TGCGCCAGCAGCTTGGATCGGGACCTGTACTTC.

The chain employs TRBV5-6 and TRBJ1-2; D unresolved. The CDR3 is made up of 12 amino acids. V was clipped by 4 bases and J by 9 bases, with 13 bases between them. The germline V gene encodes CDR1 SGHDT and CDR2 YYEEEE. This CDR3 reads CASSLLSRSYTF. The CDR3 nucleotides read TGTGCCAGCAGCCTTCTCTCCCGAAGCTACACCTTC. Complete variable domain (other parts from reference TRBV5-6 and TRBJ1-2): DAGVTQSPTHLIKTRGQQVTLRCSPKSGHDTVSWYQQALGQGPQFIFQYYEEEERQRGNFPDRFSGHQFPNYSSELNVNALLLGDSALYLCASSLLSRSYTFGSGTRLTVV.

This clone is a singleton in its sample. The chain uses TRBV28 and TRBJ1-3; TRBD1 matches at 8 bases. The germline V gene has CDR1 MDHEN and CDR2 SYDVKM. Trimming at V came to 2 bases and at J to 1 base, leaving 4 bases not matched to a gene. This CDR3 spans 16 amino acids. The CDR3 DNA sequence: TGTGCCAGCAGTTTAGTGGGGACAGGATCTGGAAACACCATATATTTT. It encodes CASSLVGTGSGNTIYF.

V gene TRBV4-1 combines with J gene TRBJ2-7, with 9 bases matching TRBD1. The germline CDR1 and CDR2 sequences are MGHRA and YSYEKL. CDR3 length: 16 amino acids. With 1 base clipped from V and 2 bases from J, the junction kept 6 bases outside the gene matches. The CDR3 region is CASSQVLGQGTYEQYF. For the CDR3, the DNA is TGCGCCAGCAGCCAAGTTTTGGGACAGGGAACCTACGAGCAGTACTTC.

The rearrangement joins TRBV18 to TRBJ1-5; no clear D. In germline, CDR1 is KGHSH, CDR2 LQKENI. The CDR3 extends over 15 amino acids. Trimming removed 2 bases from V and 1 base from J, with 9 bases in between. The CDR3: CASSPRVGSNQPQHF. CDR3 in DNA: TGTGCCAGCTCACCAAGGGTAGGGAGCAATCAGCCCCAGCATTTT.

The chain uses TRBV7-9 and TRBJ1-2, with 8 bases aligning to TRBD1. V shed 6 bases, J shed 7 bases, and the junction held 4 bases outside the gene matches. Per germline, CDR1 SEHNR and CDR2 FQNEAQ (reference sequence). The CDR3 is 12 amino acids. The CDR3 coding sequence is TGTGCCAGCAGGGACAGGGCGGCTGGCTACACCTTC. This translates into CASRDRAAGYTF. The entire variable domain, with the rest obtained from reference TRBV7-9 and TRBJ1-2, is as follows: DTGVSQNPRHKITKRGQNVTFRCDPISEHNRLYWYRQTLGQGPEFLTYFQNEAQLEKSRLLSDRFSAERPKGSFSTLEIQRTEQGDSAMYLCASRDRAAGYTFGSGTRLTVV.